This T cell receptor beta chain was observed in a study of immune evolution from preneoplasia to lung adenocarcinoma. On the study more broadly: HLA loss of heterozygosity: roughly 7.5% AIS, under 19% MIA, roughly 35% ADC, none AAH.

Notes on the study in general: Normal lung had the highest top T cell clone frequencies. Normal lung had highest clonality; later lesions appeared denser, more diverse.

This table comes from immunoSEQ multiplex PCR, and its TCRdb copy is limited to in-frame clones, with some not included. The sample lists about 6,300 clones, around 78% seen once, with more than 7.5% in the top ten. Trimming took off 3 bases at V and 8 bases at J, with 14 bases between the two ends. CDR1 is SGHNT and CDR2 is YYREEE in the germline V gene (reference sequence). CDR3 size: 14 residues. With respect to this clone: Its target is unknown.

The rearrangement links TRBV5-4 to TRBJ1-4; no clear D gene. The clonotype was recovered from a person aged 55 to 79 with lung adenocarcinoma. The sequencing input was FFPE minimally invasive lung adenocarcinoma tissue. CDR3 sequence reads: CASSSDPGYEKLFF. The DNA of the CDR3 is TGTGCCAGCAGCTCGGATCCGGGATACGAAAAACTGTTTTTT.